Reported below is one T cell receptor beta chain. The target antigen is unknown. Repertoires were generated with immunoSEQ multiplex PCR, while TCRdb's copy carries only in-frame clones and drops some. The sample has over 65,000 clones, approximately 85% seen once. The CDR3 covers 13 residues. CDR1 is SGHTA and CDR2 is FQGNSA in the germline V gene. V dropped 6 bases and J dropped 3 bases, with 11 bases sitting between them. This specimen belongs to a study of OX40 agonist ivuxolimab in advanced cancers. Points from the study as a whole: Some of the nonresponding patients also showed low levels of normalized T-cell clonal expansion. Individuals who were partial responders at 0.1-3.0 mg/kg had clonal expansion that ranked among the lowest. At 0.1 to 3.0 mg/kg, clonal expansion of CD4+ and CD8+ blood T cells had occurred by week 6.

The sequencing used CD4+ or CD8+ T cells sorted from blood, collected in a trial of the OX40 agonist ivuxolimab. V is TRBV7-2 and J is TRBJ1-1; no clear D. The TCR sequence derives from an adult with an advanced solid tumor such as melanoma, head and neck, liver or kidney cancer. The CDR3 coding sequence is TGTGCCAGCAGTACTCAGCGGGACACTGAAGCTTTCTTT. This gives the protein CASSTQRDTEAFF.